These T cell receptor beta chains were read from a single sample in a study of shared clonotypes between healthy human individuals. The repertoire was sequenced with immunoSEQ multiplex PCR; TCRdb's copy has only in-frame clones and lacks some. Here the sample spans 110,000 or so clones, more than 65% being singletons. Material: memory CD8+ T cells sorted from blood. Source of these receptors: a woman in her thirties in good health. Both conserved end residues are part of each CDR3. A D gene is named only where the DNA matches it firmly. Clone size is not always given. Where it is, it says once, few, many or a class for expanded clones.

clone_size d_call j_call v_call cdr3_length cdr3_nt cdr3_aa
- TRBD1 TRBJ1-5 TRBV28 15 TGTGCCAGCAGTTCACCGGGACAGTGCACCCAGCCCCAGCATTTT CASSSPGQCTQPQHF
few - TRBJ2-7 TRBV27 15 TGTGCCAGCAGTTTTATAAGTGCCTCATTCTACGAGCAGTACTTC CASSFISASFYEQYF
- - TRBJ2-7 TRBV4-2 15 TGTGCCAGCAGCTTTTTCGGGGGGCTGGGATACGAGCAGTACTTC CASSFFGGLGYEQYF
- - TRBJ2-7 TRBV25-1 17 TGTGCCAGCAGTGACCCCAAGGTGGATCGGGCCTCCTCCGAGCAGTACTTC CASSDPKVDRASSEQYF
- - TRBJ2-1 TRBV13 16 TGTGCCAGCAGCTTAGTTAGCTTTCCCCGGTTCAATGAGCAGTTCTTC CASSLVSFPRFNEQFF
- - TRBJ1-4 TRBV10-3 18 TGTGCCATCAGTGAGTCGCCCCGGGTGGGGGTACTTAATGAAAAACTGTTTTTT CAISESPRVGVLNEKLFF
few - TRBJ2-7 TRBV6-1 15 TGTGCCAGCAGTGGGGGACATGGGACGAGCTACGAGCAGTACTTC CASSGGHGTSYEQYF
- - TRBJ2-5 TRBV10-3 14 TGTGCCATCAGTGTCGGTTTTGGGAAAGAGACCCAGTACTTC CAISVGFGKETQYF
few TRBD2 TRBJ2-1 TRBV5-1 16 TGCGCCAGCAGCTCTTTAGCGGGAGGACCCACCTATGAGCAGTTCTTC CASSSLAGGPTYEQFF
many - TRBJ2-1 TRBV6-6 14 TGTGCCAGCAGTTTTGAGGGGGAGGTCAATGAGCAGTTCTTC CASSFEGEVNEQFF
- TRBD1 TRBJ1-2 TRBV7-9 16 TGTGCCAGCAGCTCCCTGAGGGATGGACAGGGGGGAGGCTACACCTTC CASSSLRDGQGGGYTF
- - TRBJ2-3 TRBV4-1 14 TGCGCCAGCAGCGCACAGGGTAGCACAGATACGCAGTATTTT CASSAQGSTDTQYF
- - TRBJ2-7 TRBV7-6 15 TGTGCCAGCAGCCATGGTGGGGGGAGGATACACGAGCAGTACTTC CASSHGGGRIHEQYF
- - TRBJ1-3 TRBV6-1 15 TGTGCCAGCAGTCCCAAGGAGGGGGGAGGAAACACCATATATTTT CASSPKEGGGNTIYF
many - TRBJ1-2 TRBV2 17 TGTGCCAGCAGTGATGCGGCGGGCCCGGGGGCGAGCTATGGCTACACCTTC CASSDAAGPGASYGYTF
- TRBD2 TRBJ2-7 TRBV5-6 17 TGTGCCAGCAGCTTGTGGGCGGGAGGCCCATACTCCTACGAGCAGTACTTC CASSLWAGGPYSYEQYF
- - TRBJ2-3 TRBV7-6 12 TGTGCCAGCAGTCCCTGGGGAGATACGCAGTATTTT CASSPWGDTQYF
- - TRBJ2-7 TRBV4-1 15 TGCGCCAGCAGTCCAGTCTCGGACAGAGCCTACGAGCAGTACTTC CASSPVSDRAYEQYF
- - TRBJ2-2 TRBV19 14 TGTGCCAGTAGTGTCCGACAGGCCCCCGGGGAGCTGTTTTTT CASSVRQAPGELFF
- - TRBJ2-1 TRBV25-1 13 TGTGCCAGCAGTGGGGGGACCTATACGCAATGGTTCTTC CASSGGTYTQWFF